This T cell receptor (beta chain) appears in the sequencing data of a study of cytomegalovirus exposure and HLA in healthy donors. Study observations and caveats: The authors listed some 160 TCR beta chains as cytomegalovirus-associated.

The CDR3 has 15 amino acids. The V and J ends lost 3 bases and 0 bases, in that order; junction bases with no gene match: 4. The germline gives CDR1 SGHRS, CDR2 YFSETQ. PCR used 60 Vbeta primers and 13 Jbeta primers. Method: immunoSEQ multiplex PCR; TCRdb's copy keeps in-frame clones and lacks some. The data hold some 99,000 clones, with over 65% observed a single time. With respect to this clone: Its antigen is not known.

Source material: PBMCs. This sequence originates from a male donor in good health and CMV-seronegative. This chain joins TRBV5-1 and TRBJ2-3; 7 bases are a match to TRBD2. As DNA, the CDR3 is TGCGCCAGCAGCTCTAGCGGCCCTAGCACAGATACGCAGTATTTT. Encoded protein: CASSSSGPSTDTQYF.